Listed here is a single T cell receptor (beta chain). Its target is not known. This specimen belongs to a study of T cell repertoires in cytomegalovirus infection. Study background: Evidence of both CMV infection and a matching HLA type came from public TCR beta signatures. Study results and caveats: HLA-C-restricted CMV clonotypes gave the most frequent clonotype in two of eight donors. CMV carriers having the relevant HLA were flagged by cumulative public TCR beta family frequency.

TCRdb independently ran MiXCR on the reads; one entry per CDR3 protein. The sample records about 230,000 distinct CDR3 sequences, approximately 24% being singletons. The J segment lost 8 bases and the V segment lost 6 bases, leaving 4 bases of the junction unmatched. There are 12 residues in the CDR3. The specimen was CD8+ T cells from PBMCs. This chain uses TRBV12-3 or TRBV12-4 with TRBJ2-1; 7 bases fit TRBD2. This receptor was obtained from a human donor in good health (CMV status not recorded). Some clones in this sample may be carry-over from other donors' samples. The CDR3, as DNA: TGTGCCAGCAGGGGAGCGGGGTATGAGCAGTTCTTC. It specifies CASRGAGYEQFF.